This passage covers 23 T cell receptor beta chains from one sample sequenced in a study of blood T cell repertoires in COVID-19. Here immunoSEQ multiplex PCR was the method, and the copy in TCRdb shows in-frame clones only, minus some. Of approximately 150,000 clones detected, around four fifths appear once; the ten largest clones hold around 5%. Input material: PBMCs or T cells enriched from blood (not recorded which). The receptor source for this set is an older man who had been exposed to COVID-19.

The chain couples TRBV6-5 to TRBJ2-7; a possible D gene is TRBD1 (5 bases). This CDR3 contains 14 residues. The V gene lost 6 bases and the J gene lost 2 bases, with 14 bases spanning the gap. Germline V gene sequence: CDR1 MNHEY, CDR2 SVGAGI. CDR3 DNA: TGTGCCAGCAGCCCCAGGGCAACCACCTACGAGCAGTACTTC. As protein: CASSPRATTYEQYF.

This chain uses TRBV4-3 with TRBJ1-5, with D perhaps matching TRBD1 (6 bases). The CDR3 spans 14 residues. V lost 0 bases and J 7 bases, leaving 10 bases between the germline ends. Germline CDR1 and CDR2: LGHNA and YSLEER. The CDR3 loop is CASSQDRGYQPQHF. The CDR3 DNA is TGCGCCAGCAGCCAAGACAGGGGATACCAGCCCCAGCATTTT.

This sequence joins TRBV13 and TRBJ1-2; D uncertain. CDR3 length equals 16 residues. From germline, CDR1 is PRHDT and CDR2 FYEKMQ (reference sequence). The germline V and J ends were trimmed by 3 bases and 7 bases, with 21 bases remaining between them. The CDR3 DNA reads TGTGCCAGCAGCTTGGGTATGGGCGCGGGCCGGGCTGGCTACACCTTC. Translated: CASSLGMGAGRAGYTF.

The genes are TRBV5-4 and TRBJ2-7; 11 bases are a match to TRBD1. Germline V gene lookup returns CDR1 SGHNT and CDR2 YYREEE (reference sequence). The V gene end was trimmed by 4 bases and the J gene end by 4 bases; junction bases not matched to a gene: 7. This CDR3 comprises 15 residues. CDR3 in amino acids: CASSGPGQGAYEQYF. CDR3 DNA: TGTGCCAGCAGCGGTCCCGGACAGGGGGCATACGAGCAGTACTTC.

The chain recombines TRBV9 with TRBJ1-3, with a possible D match to TRBD1 (6 bases). This CDR3 region has 14 residues. Between the trimmed V and J ends, which lost 6 bases and 3 bases, there was a span of 13 bases. Germline V gene data show CDR1 as SGDLS and CDR2 as YYNGEE. This CDR3 reads CASTSGGGGNTIYF. The CDR3 DNA sequence: TGTGCCAGCACCTCGGGGGGCGGTGGAAACACCATATATTTT.

This clone was found once. The J gene is TRBJ1-5, the V gene TRBV7-3, with 9 bases lining up with TRBD1. This CDR3 contains 14 residues. Trimming removed 5 bases from V and 4 bases from J; junction bases left unmatched: 3. Germline CDR1 reads SGHTA; CDR2 reads FQGTGA. The CDR3 DNA follows: TGTGCCAGCAGCCCGGGACAGGGTAATCAGCCCCAGCATTTT. Amino acids: CASSPGQGNQPQHF.

V gene TRBV10-2 combines with J gene TRBJ1-5, with 8 bases lining up with TRBD1. This CDR3 has 15 amino acids. CDR1 is WSHSY, CDR2 SAAADI, per germline. J lost 11 bases, V lost 6 bases, and 15 bases had no gene match. The CDR3: CASSLGQGLISTQHF. The DNA for the CDR3 is TGCGCCAGCAGCTTAGGACAGGGACTAATTTCGACCCAGCATTTT.

The chain combines TRBV6-1 with TRBJ2-3, with D perhaps matching TRBD1 (6 bases). Looked up from germline, CDR1 is MNHNS and CDR2 is SASEGT. V was trimmed by 3 bases and J by 2 bases, leaving 15 bases between them. This CDR3 is built from 16 residues. CDR3 in DNA: TGTGCCAGCAGTGACGGACAGCCCTTAGACACAGATACGCAGTATTTT. Its protein product is CASSDGQPLDTDTQYF.

The chain carries TRBV11-2 and TRBJ2-2, with no clear D. The CDR3 sequence is 17 residues long. Germline values: CDR1 SGHAT, CDR2 FQNNGV. Trimming stripped 8 bases from V and 7 bases from J, with 26 bases between. CDR3 amino acids: CASDPSGGSRSGGELFF. As DNA, the CDR3 is TGTGCCAGCGATCCCTCCGGTGGTAGTAGAAGTGGCGGGGAGCTGTTTTTT.

The count of this clone is one. The chain combines TRBV7-9 with TRBJ2-5; 14 bases fit TRBD2. The CDR3 covers 17 residues. Losses at the gene ends were 5 bases for V and 5 bases for J; bases not matched to a gene: 10. Germline V gene lookup returns CDR1 SEHNR and CDR2 FQNEAQ (reference sequence). The CDR3 reads CASSAGTSGGGRETQYF. The CDR3 nucleotides read TGTGCCAGCAGCGCCGGGACTAGCGGGGGAGGAAGGGAGACCCAGTACTTC.

The chain employs TRBV2 and TRBJ2-7; no reliable D call. The CDR3 runs to 12 residues. V was trimmed by 6 bases and J by 4 bases, leaving 10 bases between them. Looked up from germline, CDR1 is SNHLY and CDR2 is FYNNEI. CDR3 in amino acids: CASRSQAYEQYF. CDR3 nucleotides: TGTGCCAGCAGGTCGCAGGCTTACGAGCAGTACTTC. The complete variable domain, with remaining parts taken from reference TRBV2 and TRBJ2-7, reads EPEVTQTPSHQVTQMGQEVILRCVPISNHLYFYWYRQILGQKVEFLVSFYNNEISEKSEIFDDQFSVERPDGSNFTLKIRSTKLEDSAMYFCASRSQAYEQYFGPGTRLTVT.

This clone was seen once. The chain carries TRBV14 and TRBJ2-7; TRBD1 matches 10 bases. CDR3 length: 16 amino acids. The V gene's germline CDR1 is SGHDN and CDR2 FVKESK. V dropped 4 bases and J dropped 7; count of bases not matched to a gene: 13. The CDR3 here is CASSRYYPGQGFEQYF. The CDR3, as DNA: TGTGCCAGCAGCCGGTACTACCCGGGACAGGGGTTTGAGCAGTACTTC.

This clone appeared once. This sequence joins TRBV18 and TRBJ1-3; D unresolved. There are 17 residues in the CDR3. CDR1 and CDR2 from the germline V gene are KGHSH and LQKENI. Trimming cost V 1 base and J 3 bases, with 16 bases left between them. CDR3 coding DNA: TGTGCCAGCTCACCACAAGGGAGGACGGCTTATGGAAACACCATATATTTT. Translating gives CASSPQGRTAYGNTIYF.

The chain links TRBV18 to TRBJ1-5; D not resolved. Germline CDR1 reads KGHSH; CDR2 reads LQKENI. The CDR3 is 13 residues long. V gave up 3 bases and J gave up 4 bases, with 7 bases separating them. The CDR3 DNA reads as TGTGCCAGCTCACCCCAGAGGAATCAGCCCCAGCATTTT. Translated: CASSPQRNQPQHF.

V usage is TRBV2 and J usage is TRBJ1-1; D not resolved. The CDR3 is 13 amino acids. The V gene lost 8 bases and the J gene lost 6 bases, with 16 bases spanning the gap. Looked up from germline, CDR1 is SNHLY and CDR2 is FYNNEI. The CDR3 spells CASESGESAEAFF. The CDR3 region has the DNA TGTGCCAGCGAAAGCGGGGAGAGCGCTGAAGCTTTCTTT.

The V and J genes are TRBV10-3 and TRBJ2-5, with a weak D call TRBD2 (6 bases). The germline gives CDR1 ENHRY, CDR2 SYGVKD. The length of the CDR3 is 14 residues. Trimming took 4 bases from V and 2 from J, leaving 11 bases between them. CDR3 sequence (DNA): TGTGCCATCAGTGCGCGGGGCCAGCAAGAGACCCAGTACTTC. Protein product: CAISARGQQETQYF.

The gene calls are TRBV7-9 and TRBJ2-1, with TRBD2 matching 7 bases. The CDR3 contains 14 residues. Germline V lookup: CDR1 SEHNR, CDR2 FQNEAQ (reference sequence). V was clipped by 5 bases and J by 9 bases; unmatched bases: 10. CDR3 region: CASSPSNGEGEQFF. CDR3 in DNA: TGTGCCAGCAGCCCTAGCAACGGGGAGGGTGAGCAGTTCTTC. Filled out from reference TRBV7-9 and TRBJ2-1, the complete variable domain reads DTGVSQNPRHKITKRGQNVTFRCDPISEHNRLYWYRQTLGQGPEFLTYFQNEAQLEKSRLLSDRFSAERPKGSFSTLEIQRTEQGDSAMYLCASSPSNGEGEQFFGPGTRLTVL.

Written as DNA, the CDR3 is TGTGCCTGGAGTCTGGCTGGGACAGGAGGTGAAAAACTGTTTTTT. Amino acid sequence: CAWSLAGTGGEKLFF. The genes are TRBV30 and TRBJ1-4; 8 bases are a match to TRBD1. Per germline, CDR1 GTSNPN and CDR2 SVGIG (reference sequence). The CDR3 covers 15 residues. Trimming cost V 2 bases and J 7 bases; bases outside gene matches: 9.

This clone was counted once. No DNA is shown, since the ends of the CDR3 on it are uncertain; the CDR3 is the one TCRdb lists. The rearrangement uses TRBV21-1 and TRBJ1-3; no DNA check was done on the table's D call, TRBD1. TRBV21-1 is a recognized pseudogene. The CDR3 adds up to 18 amino acids, both ends counted. The CDR3 is CASSKAVGQGAFGNTIYF.

This clone was counted a few times. This chain uses TRBV10-3 with TRBJ2-7; no clear D gene. Trimming removed 0 bases from V and 7 bases from J, with 10 bases in between. CDR1 and CDR2 (germline): ENHRY, SYGVKD. The CDR3 extends over 13 amino acids. This CDR3 is CAISESNSREQYF. In DNA, the CDR3 is TGTGCCATCAGTGAGTCCAACTCTAGGGAGCAGTACTTC.

The chain joins TRBV24-1 to TRBJ2-7; 8 nucleotides agree with TRBD1. This CDR3 has 14 amino acids. V shed 9 bases and J 3 bases; nucleotides not matched to a gene: 9. Looked up from germline, CDR1 is KGHDR and CDR2 is SFDVKD. Here the CDR3 DNA reads TGTGCCACCTCCGAGACAGGGGAAGGCTACGAGCAGTACTTC. This gives the protein CATSETGEGYEQYF.

V is TRBV19 and J is TRBJ2-1; D not resolved. The CDR3 has 16 amino acids. The V and J ends lost 4 bases and 0 bases respectively, with 13 bases between them. Germline assignment: CDR1 LNHDA and CDR2 SQIVND (reference sequence). The CDR3 DNA reads TGTGCCAGTAGTAGCCCACCTAGGCTCTCCTACAATGAGCAGTTCTTC. This gives the protein CASSSPPRLSYNEQFF.

This clone was counted a single time. The chain carries TRBV7-2 and TRBJ2-1; a weak D match, TRBD1 (6 bases). Trimming took off 5 bases at V and 7 bases at J, with 15 bases between the two ends. CDR1 is SGHTA and CDR2 is FQGNSA in the germline V gene. CDR3 length: 14 residues. CDR3: CASSQDRTLNEQFF. Here the CDR3 DNA reads TGTGCCAGCAGCCAGGACAGAACTTTAAATGAGCAGTTCTTC.